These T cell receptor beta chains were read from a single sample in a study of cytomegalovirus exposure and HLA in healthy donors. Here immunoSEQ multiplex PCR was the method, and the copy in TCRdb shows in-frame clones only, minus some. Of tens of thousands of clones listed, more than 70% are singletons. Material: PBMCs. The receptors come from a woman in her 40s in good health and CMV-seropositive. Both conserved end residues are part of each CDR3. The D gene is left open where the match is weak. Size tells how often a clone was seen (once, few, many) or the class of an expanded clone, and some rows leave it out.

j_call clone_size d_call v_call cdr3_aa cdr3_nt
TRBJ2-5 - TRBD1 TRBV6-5 CASRRTGVWETQYF TGTGCCAGCAGACGGACAGGGGTGTGGGAGACCCAGTACTTC
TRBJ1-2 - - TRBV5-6 CASGREIGYTF TGTGCCAGCGGTAGGGAGATTGGCTACACCTTC
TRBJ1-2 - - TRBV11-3 CASSSGGADYGYTF TGTGCCAGCAGTTCTGGGGGCGCGGACTATGGCTACACCTTC
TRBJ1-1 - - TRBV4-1 CASSQVGGMNTEAFF TGCGCCAGCAGCCAAGTGGGAGGCATGAACACTGAAGCTTTCTTT
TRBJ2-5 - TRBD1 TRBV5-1 CASSLALTGTEETQYF TGCGCCAGCAGCTTGGCGTTGACAGGGACGGAGGAGACCCAGTACTTC
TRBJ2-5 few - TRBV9 CASSVATAETQYF TGTGCCAGCAGCGTAGCTACAGCAGAGACCCAGTACTTC
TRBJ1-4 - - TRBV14 CASSQGTVHEKLFF TGTGCCAGCAGCCAAGGGACAGTACACGAAAAACTGTTTTTT
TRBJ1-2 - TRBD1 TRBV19 CASSIPGQGVTTNYGYTF TGTGCCAGTAGTATTCCGGGACAGGGGGTCACCACCAACTATGGCTACACCTTC
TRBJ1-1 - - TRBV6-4 CASSDQSNTEAFF TGTGCCAGCAGTGATCAGTCGAACACTGAAGCTTTCTTT
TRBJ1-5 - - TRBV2 CASSVSGQPQHF TGTGCCAGCAGTGTTTCGGGACAGCCCCAGCATTTT
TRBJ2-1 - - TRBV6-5 CASSPGVTPEQFF TGTGCCAGCAGCCCCGGAGTGACCCCTGAGCAGTTCTTC
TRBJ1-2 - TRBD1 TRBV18 CASSPTTDRDYGYTF TGTGCCAGCTCACCAACCACGGACAGGGATTATGGCTACACCTTC
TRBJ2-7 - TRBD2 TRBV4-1 CASSQVLASGVYEQYF TGCGCCAGCAGCCAAGTTCTGGCTAGCGGGGTGTACGAGCAGTACTTC
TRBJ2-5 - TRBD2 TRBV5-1 CASSAGLAGLATETQYF TGCGCCAGCAGCGCGGGACTAGCGGGCCTCGCAACGGAGACCCAGTACTTC
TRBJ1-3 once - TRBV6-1 CASSEISAGNTIYF TGTGCCAGCAGTGAAATTTCGGCTGGAAACACCATATATTTT
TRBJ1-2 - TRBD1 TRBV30 CACLGTGYGYTF TGTGCCTGTTTAGGGACAGGGTATGGCTACACCTTC
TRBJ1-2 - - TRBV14 CASSLSRAGGYTF TGTGCCAGCAGCCTGAGCAGGGCCGGGGGCTACACCTTC
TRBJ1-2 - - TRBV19 CASSIGDSAYGYTF TGTGCCAGTAGTATAGGAGACAGTGCCTATGGCTACACCTTC
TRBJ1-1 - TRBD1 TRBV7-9 CASSLPQGALDTEAFF TGTGCCAGCAGCTTACCGCAGGGGGCCCTTGACACTGAAGCTTTCTTT
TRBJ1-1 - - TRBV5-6 CASSPWPAEHEAFF TGTGCCAGCAGCCCGTGGCCGGCGGAGCATGAAGCTTTCTTT
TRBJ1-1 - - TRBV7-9 CASSQSEGAEAFF TGTGCCAGCAGCCAATCGGAAGGGGCTGAAGCTTTCTTT
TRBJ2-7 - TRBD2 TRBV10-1 CASSESLAGAYEQYF TGCGCCAGCAGTGAGTCGCTAGCGGGGGCCTACGAGCAGTACTTC
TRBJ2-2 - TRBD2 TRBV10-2 CASMGRAGELFF TGCGCCAGCATGGGGAGGGCCGGGGAGCTGTTTTTT
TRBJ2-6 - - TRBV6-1 CASSGVSGANVLTF TGTGCCAGCAGTGGAGTCTCTGGGGCCAACGTCCTGACTTTC
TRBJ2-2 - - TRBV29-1 CSVQGQNTGELFF TGCAGCGTTCAAGGACAGAACACCGGGGAGCTGTTTTTT
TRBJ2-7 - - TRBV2 CASRRGEQYF TGTGCCAGCAGGCGGGGTGAGCAGTACTTC
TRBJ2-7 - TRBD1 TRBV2 CASSDPGQRVYEQYF TGTGCCAGCAGTGACCCGGGACAGAGAGTCTACGAGCAGTACTTC
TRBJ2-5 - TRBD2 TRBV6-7 CASSYCRLAGKETQYF TGTGCCAGCAGTTACTGTAGACTAGCGGGGAAAGAGACCCAGTACTTC
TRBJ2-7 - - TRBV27 CASSLRGGEQYF TGTGCCAGCAGTTTAAGAGGAGGCGAGCAGTACTTC
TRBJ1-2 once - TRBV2 CASSGRGYGYTF TGTGCCAGCAGTGGCAGGGGCTATGGCTACACCTTC
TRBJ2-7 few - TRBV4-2 CASSQEDGRIQYEQYF TGTGCCAGCAGCCAAGAAGATGGCAGGATCCAATACGAGCAGTACTTC
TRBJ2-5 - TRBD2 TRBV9 CASSVGGGEEETQYF TGTGCCAGCAGCGTAGGCGGGGGGGAGGAAGAGACCCAGTACTTC
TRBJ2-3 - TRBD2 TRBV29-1 CSVDGSGGADTQYF TGCAGCGTTGATGGGAGCGGGGGGGCAGATACGCAGTATTTT
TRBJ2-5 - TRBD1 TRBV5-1 CASSLGTGGEETQYF TGCGCCAGCAGCCTAGGGACAGGGGGGGAAGAGACCCAGTACTTC
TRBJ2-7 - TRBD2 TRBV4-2 CASSQVSGGSAHEQYF TGTGCCAGCAGCCAAGTAAGCGGGGGTAGCGCCCACGAGCAGTACTTC
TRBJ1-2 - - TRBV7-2 CASSFDSYYGYTF TGTGCCAGCAGCTTTGACAGCTACTATGGCTACACCTTC
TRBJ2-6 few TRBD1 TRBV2 CASSESRTGSGANVLTF TGTGCCAGCAGTGAATCCCGGACAGGTTCTGGGGCCAACGTCCTGACTTTC
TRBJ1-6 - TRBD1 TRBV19 CASSIGDSNSPLHF TGTGCCAGTAGTATAGGGGACAGTAATTCACCCCTCCACTTT
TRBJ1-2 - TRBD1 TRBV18 CASSPGTGDTHGYTF TGTGCCAGCTCACCGGGGACAGGGGACACTCATGGCTACACCTTC
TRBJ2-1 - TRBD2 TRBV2 CASSEERGLAGDNEQFF TGTGCCAGCAGTGAAGAAAGGGGGCTAGCGGGGGACAATGAGCAGTTCTTC
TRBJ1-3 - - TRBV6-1 CASSLQDSGNTIYF TGTGCCAGCAGCCTACAGGACTCTGGAAACACCATATATTTT
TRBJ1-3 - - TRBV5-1 CASSLDMRDSGNTIYF TGCGCCAGCAGCTTGGACATGAGGGACTCTGGAAACACCATATATTTT
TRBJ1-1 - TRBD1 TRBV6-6 CASTLGQTNTEAFF TGTGCCAGCACTCTGGGACAGACGAACACTGAAGCTTTCTTT
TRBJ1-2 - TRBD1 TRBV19 CASSRLPGQAGGYTF TGTGCCAGCTCCCGATTACCGGGACAGGCGGGTGGCTACACCTTC
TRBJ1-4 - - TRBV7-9 CASSTRETNEKLFF TGTGCCAGCAGCACCCGGGAGACTAATGAAAAACTGTTTTTT
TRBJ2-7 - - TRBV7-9 CASSLGLAPYEQYF TGTGCCAGCAGCTTAGGGCTAGCACCCTACGAGCAGTACTTC
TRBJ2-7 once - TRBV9 CASSVEAIGGEQYF TGTGCCAGCAGCGTAGAGGCCATCGGAGGCGAGCAGTACTTC
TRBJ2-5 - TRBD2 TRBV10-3 CAISEKASGQETQYF TGTGCCATCAGTGAGAAGGCTAGCGGACAAGAGACCCAGTACTTC
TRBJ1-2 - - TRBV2 CATAGADNYGYTF TGTGCCACCGCAGGGGCGGATAACTATGGCTACACCTTC
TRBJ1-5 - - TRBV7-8 CASSLSQGQPQHF TGTGCCAGCAGCCTATCACAGGGTCAGCCCCAGCATTTT
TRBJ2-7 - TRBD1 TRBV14 CASSLAGGAGQYF TGTGCCAGCAGCTTAGCAGGGGGCGCAGGGCAGTACTTC
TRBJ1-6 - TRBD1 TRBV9 CASSVQGENSPLHF TGTGCCAGCAGCGTACAGGGGGAGAATTCACCCCTCCACTTT
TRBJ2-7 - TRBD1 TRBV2 CASRHRGNEQYF TGTGCCAGCAGACACAGGGGAAACGAGCAGTACTTC